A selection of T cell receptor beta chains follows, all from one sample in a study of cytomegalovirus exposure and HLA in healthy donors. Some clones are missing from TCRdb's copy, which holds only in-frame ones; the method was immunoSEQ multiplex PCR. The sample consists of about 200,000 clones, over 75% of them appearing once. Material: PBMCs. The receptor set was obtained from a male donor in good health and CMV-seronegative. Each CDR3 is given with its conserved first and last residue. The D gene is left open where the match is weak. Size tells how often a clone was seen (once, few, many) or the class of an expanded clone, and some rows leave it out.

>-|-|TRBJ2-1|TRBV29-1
TGCAGCGTCGGCCGAGCGACAGTCGGTGAGCAGTTCTTC
CSVGRATVGEQFF
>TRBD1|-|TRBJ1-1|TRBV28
TGTGCCAGCAGAGTACAGGGGGCGGACACTGAAGCTTTCTTT
CASRVQGADTEAFF
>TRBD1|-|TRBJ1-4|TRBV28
TGTGCCTGCACAGGACAGGGGAAAAATGAAAAACTGTTTTTT
CACTGQGKNEKLFF
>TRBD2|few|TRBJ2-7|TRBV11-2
TGTGCCAGCAGCTTAAGTAGCGGGTCATCCTACGAGCAGTACTTC
CASSLSSGSSYEQYF
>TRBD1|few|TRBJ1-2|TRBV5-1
TGCGCCAGCAGCTTGGGACAGGGGCACGGCTACACCTTC
CASSLGQGHGYTF
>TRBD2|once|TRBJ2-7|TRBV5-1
TGCGCCAGCAGCTTGGAACTAGCGAACGAGCAGTACTTC
CASSLELANEQYF
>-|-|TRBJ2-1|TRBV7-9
TGTGCCAGCAGCCGCGGAGGGATCTCCTACAATGAGCAGTTCTTC
CASSRGGISYNEQFF
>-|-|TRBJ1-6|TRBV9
TGTGCCAGCAGCGTTGAGAGTGAGGGAGCGTCACCCCTCCACTTT
CASSVESEGASPLHF
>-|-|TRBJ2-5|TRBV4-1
TGCGCCAGCAGCCAACAGGACCAAGAGACCCAGTACTTC
CASSQQDQETQYF
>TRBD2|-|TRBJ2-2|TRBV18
TGTGCCAGCTCACCAGGACTAGCGGGAGCGACCGGGGAGCTGTTTTTT
CASSPGLAGATGELFF
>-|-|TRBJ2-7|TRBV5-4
TGTGCCAGCAGCTGGGGGGACTCTTCCCCACAGTACTTC
CASSWGDSSPQYF
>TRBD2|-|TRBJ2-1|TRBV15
TGTGCCACCAGCGTGTTTGCGGGAGCCCCAAACAATGAGCAGTTCTTC
CATSVFAGAPNNEQFF
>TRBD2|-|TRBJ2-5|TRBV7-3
TGTGCCAGCAGCTTAACGGGAGGGAGGGAGACCCAGTACTTC
CASSLTGGRETQYF
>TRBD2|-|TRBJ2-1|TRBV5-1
TGCGCCAGCAGCTTGGTAGCGGGGGGACACTACAATGAGCAGTTCTTC
CASSLVAGGHYNEQFF
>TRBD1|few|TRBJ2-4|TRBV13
TGTGCCAGCAGCTTAGGGACAGGGGGCGCCAAAAACATTCAGTACTTC
CASSLGTGGAKNIQYF
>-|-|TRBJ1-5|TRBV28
TGTGCCAGCAACATCCGGGGTCAGCCCCAGCATTTT
CASNIRGQPQHF
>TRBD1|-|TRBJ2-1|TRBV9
TGTGCCAGCAGCGTCACGGGACAGGGGAGTGGCAATGAGCAGTTCTTC
CASSVTGQGSGNEQFF
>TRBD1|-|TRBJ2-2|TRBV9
TGTGCCAGCAGCCATGGACAGGGATACACCGGGGAGCTGTTTTTT
CASSHGQGYTGELFF
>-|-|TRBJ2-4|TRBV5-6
TGTGCCAGCAGCTTGGTTGGGGCGTCCAAAAACATTCAGTACTTC
CASSLVGASKNIQYF
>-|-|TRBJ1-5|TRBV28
TGTGCCAGCAGTTTATCAGGGGCCCGCAATCAGCCCCAGCATTTT
CASSLSGARNQPQHF
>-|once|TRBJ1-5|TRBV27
TGTGCCAGCAGTTTGTCGGGGAGTCAGCCCCAGCATTTT
CASSLSGSQPQHF
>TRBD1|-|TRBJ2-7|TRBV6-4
TGTGCCAGCAGTGACCTCGACAGGGTTCTTCCCTACGAGCAGTACTTC
CASSDLDRVLPYEQYF
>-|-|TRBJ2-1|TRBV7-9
TGTGCCAGCAGCCGCCTCCAGGGGAGCAATGAGCAGTTCTTC
CASSRLQGSNEQFF
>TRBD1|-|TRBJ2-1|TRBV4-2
TGTGCCAGCAGCCAAGAAGGGGCAGGGGGATATGAGCAGTTCTTC
CASSQEGAGGYEQFF
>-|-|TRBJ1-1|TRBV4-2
TGTGCCAGCAGCCAAGAAGAAGGGGTTGATGAAGCTTTCTTT
CASSQEEGVDEAFF
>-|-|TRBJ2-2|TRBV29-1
TGCAGCGTTTCCCGGGACACCAACACCGGGGAGCTGTTTTTT
CSVSRDTNTGELFF
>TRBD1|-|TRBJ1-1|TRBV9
TGTGCCAGCAGCTCTGAACAAGGGGGCGGAAAAGCTTTCTTT
CASSSEQGGGKAFF
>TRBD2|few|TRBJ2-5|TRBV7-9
TGTGCCAGCAGCTTAGCGATGGCGGGGGTAGAGACCCAGTACTTC
CASSLAMAGVETQYF
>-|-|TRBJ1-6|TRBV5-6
TGTGCCAGCAGCTTGGGACAGAATTCACCCCTCCACTTT
CASSLGQNSPLHF
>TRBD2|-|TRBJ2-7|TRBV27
TGTGCCAGCATGTTCTCGGGGGGGGCCCCCGAGCAGTACTTC
CASMFSGGAPEQYF
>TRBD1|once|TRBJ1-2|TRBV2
TGTGCCAGCAGCGGGACAGGGGGAGGTTATGGCTACACCTTC
CASSGTGGGYGYTF
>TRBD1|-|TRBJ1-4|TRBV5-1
TGCGCCAGCAGCTTCCTGGGACAGGGGGCCGGAAAACTGTTTTTT
CASSFLGQGAGKLFF
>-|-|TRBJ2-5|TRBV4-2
TGTGCCAGCAGCCCCAGTGGCAGTCAAGAGACCCAGTACTTC
CASSPSGSQETQYF
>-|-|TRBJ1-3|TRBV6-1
TGTGCCAGCAGCCCAGGGGTCAGCTCTGGAAACACCATATATTTT
CASSPGVSSGNTIYF
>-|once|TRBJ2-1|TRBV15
TGTGCCACCAGCAGAGTATCCCTGTTGAATGAGCAGTTCTTC
CATSRVSLLNEQFF
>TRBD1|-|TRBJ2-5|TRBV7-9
TGTGCCAGCAGCGCCACCGGGACAGGGGAAGAGACCCAGTACTTC
CASSATGTGEETQYF
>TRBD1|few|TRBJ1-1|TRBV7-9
TGTGCCAGCGGGACCCGGGACAGGGTGAAAACTTTCTTT
CASGTRDRVKTFF
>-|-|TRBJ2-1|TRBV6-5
TGTGCCAGCAGTTCTACCCCCACGGGTGAGCAGTTCTTC
CASSSTPTGEQFF